The clone carrying this TCR beta chain appeared many times. Its antigen remains unknown. A library of TCRbeta sequences, prepared with unique molecular identifiers, was generated. TCRdb re-called the PCR reads with MiXCR, one entry per CDR3 protein. The sample holds 30,000 or so distinct CDR3 sequences, around 7% seen once. The germline V gene encodes CDR1 MDHEN and CDR2 SYDVKM. The CDR3 spans 14 residues. The V end lost 3 bases, the J end lost 6 bases, and 11 bases lay between the germline ends. These data come from a study of T-cell reconstitution after alpha-beta-depleted transplantation in children. General observations from the study: Newly made T cells mostly supplied T-cell counts and diversity one year after transplant. Several hundred rapidly expanded clones from non-depleted graft cells reportedly supplied alpha-beta T cells about two months post-transplant.

This receptor was taken from a child younger than two who had a stem cell transplant for acute myeloid leukemia, so the T cells may come from the graft donor. Material: peripheral blood, obtained 60 days after TCRalphabeta/CD19-depleted stem cell transplant. The chain employs TRBV28 and TRBJ2-2; no firm D call. This CDR3 is CASSFLSVSGELFF. CDR3 in DNA: TGTGCCAGCAGTTTCTTGTCTGTTTCCGGGGAGCTGTTTTTT.